This is a list of T cell receptor beta chains from one sample in a study of neoadjuvant anti-PD-1 for oral cavity cancer. Generated by immunoSEQ multiplex PCR, the TCRdb table keeps only in-frame clones and is missing some. The sample records more than 12,000 clones, less than 75% being singletons. The source was PBMCs, collected before nivolumab (anti-PD-1) treatment. These receptors came from a person between 40 and 79 years old with oral cavity squamous cell carcinoma. CDR3s include the opening cysteine and the closing phenylalanine or tryptophan. The D gene is left open where the match is weak. Part of the rows lack a size; the others show once, few, many or a class for expanded clones.

v_call: TRBV5-6; j_call: TRBJ1-1; d_call: .; clone_size: .; cdr3_nt: TGTGCCAGCAGCTCCCAACATACCTGGGAAGCTTTCTTT; cdr3_aa: CASSSQHTWEAFF
v_call: TRBV19; j_call: TRBJ1-5; d_call: .; clone_size: once; cdr3_nt: TGTGCCAGTAGTATTAGTGGCCGAAACAATCAGCCCCAGCATTTT; cdr3_aa: CASSISGRNNQPQHF
v_call: TRBV5-1; j_call: TRBJ1-1; d_call: .; clone_size: .; cdr3_nt: TGCGCCAGCAGCTTGGAAGGGGAAGTGAACACTGAAGCTTTCTTT; cdr3_aa: CASSLEGEVNTEAFF
v_call: TRBV11-2; j_call: TRBJ1-1; d_call: .; clone_size: .; cdr3_nt: TGTGCCAGCAGCGCTCTCGGGACAACTTCTGAAGCTTTCTTT; cdr3_aa: CASSALGTTSEAFF
v_call: TRBV6-1; j_call: TRBJ2-1; d_call: .; clone_size: .; cdr3_nt: TGTGCCAGCTTCGGCGGGACCCTCGGCGGGAATGAGCAGTTCTTC; cdr3_aa: CASFGGTLGGNEQFF
v_call: TRBV5-4; j_call: TRBJ1-2; d_call: .; clone_size: .; cdr3_nt: TGTGCCAGCAGCCGTGGAGGCGGTGGGAGAGAAAGAGCTAACTATGGCTACACCTTC; cdr3_aa: CASSRGGGGRERANYGYTF
v_call: TRBV5-1; j_call: TRBJ2-1; d_call: .; clone_size: .; cdr3_nt: TGCGCCAGCAGCTTTAACTCCCAGGGGGGAAAGCAGTTCTTC; cdr3_aa: CASSFNSQGGKQFF
v_call: TRBV11-2; j_call: TRBJ2-7; d_call: .; clone_size: .; cdr3_nt: TGTGCCAGCAGCTTAGACCCCCCCGGTGGGTACGAGCAGTACTTC; cdr3_aa: CASSLDPPGGYEQYF
v_call: TRBV7-7; j_call: TRBJ2-3; d_call: .; clone_size: few; cdr3_nt: TGTGCCAGCAGCTTAGGATGGGGGGATACGCAGTATTTT; cdr3_aa: CASSLGWGDTQYF
v_call: TRBV9; j_call: TRBJ2-2; d_call: .; clone_size: once; cdr3_nt: TGTGCCAGCAGCGTAGTGGCGGGCCTAGTGAACACCGGGGAGCTGTTTTTT; cdr3_aa: CASSVVAGLVNTGELFF
v_call: TRBV30; j_call: TRBJ1-2; d_call: .; clone_size: .; cdr3_nt: TGTGCCTGGATTAGGGGGTTTCATGGCTACACCTTC; cdr3_aa: CAWIRGFHGYTF
v_call: TRBV27; j_call: TRBJ2-2; d_call: .; clone_size: .; cdr3_nt: TGTGCCAGCAGTTTAAATGGGCTCGCGAACACCGGGGAGCTGTTTTTT; cdr3_aa: CASSLNGLANTGELFF
v_call: TRBV5-1; j_call: TRBJ1-2; d_call: TRBD1; clone_size: .; cdr3_nt: TGCGCCAGCAGCATGAGACAGGGGGCGACTAACTATGGCTACACCTTC; cdr3_aa: CASSMRQGATNYGYTF
v_call: TRBV7-6; j_call: TRBJ2-3; d_call: TRBD2; clone_size: .; cdr3_nt: TGTGCCAGCAGCTTAGGAGCGGGAGGCTCCACAGATACGCAGTATTTT; cdr3_aa: CASSLGAGGSTDTQYF
v_call: TRBV5-6; j_call: TRBJ2-3; d_call: .; clone_size: .; cdr3_nt: TGTGCCAGCAGCGTTTACACCGTCTATACGCAGTATTTT; cdr3_aa: CASSVYTVYTQYF
v_call: TRBV27; j_call: TRBJ2-1; d_call: .; clone_size: .; cdr3_nt: TGTGCCAGCAGTGCCTTCCAAAGAGAGCAGTTCTTC; cdr3_aa: CASSAFQREQFF
v_call: TRBV6-1; j_call: TRBJ2-5; d_call: .; clone_size: few; cdr3_nt: TGTGCCAGCAGTGAAGCCTCACAACAGACCCAGTACTTC; cdr3_aa: CASSEASQQTQYF
v_call: TRBV19; j_call: TRBJ1-2; d_call: .; clone_size: .; cdr3_nt: TGTGCCAGTAGTCCCCCCCCCTTCCAGGGCTATGGCTACACCTTC; cdr3_aa: CASSPPPFQGYGYTF
v_call: TRBV7-9; j_call: TRBJ1-2; d_call: .; clone_size: .; cdr3_nt: TGTGCCAGCAGCCCCTTAGGCGACTATGGCTACACCTTC; cdr3_aa: CASSPLGDYGYTF
v_call: TRBV10-2; j_call: TRBJ2-5; d_call: .; clone_size: .; cdr3_nt: TGCGCCAGCAGTGACAGACAAGAGACCCAGTACTTC; cdr3_aa: CASSDRQETQYF
v_call: TRBV29-1; j_call: TRBJ2-5; d_call: .; clone_size: few; cdr3_nt: TGCAGCGTTGAAACGGGGTACCAAGAGACCCAGTACTTC; cdr3_aa: CSVETGYQETQYF
v_call: TRBV4-1; j_call: TRBJ1-5; d_call: TRBD1; clone_size: few; cdr3_nt: TGCGCCAGCAGCCAAGCCCAGGGGGCGTATCAGCCCCAGCATTTT; cdr3_aa: CASSQAQGAYQPQHF
v_call: TRBV9; j_call: TRBJ2-7; d_call: .; clone_size: .; cdr3_nt: TGTGCCAGCAGCGTAGGGGGCAAAGGTGGCTACGAGCAGTACTTC; cdr3_aa: CASSVGGKGGYEQYF
v_call: TRBV7-8; j_call: TRBJ1-2; d_call: .; clone_size: .; cdr3_nt: TGTGCCAGCAGCTTAGACGGGGGCGGGTATGGCTACACCTTC; cdr3_aa: CASSLDGGGYGYTF
v_call: TRBV10-2; j_call: TRBJ2-7; d_call: .; clone_size: .; cdr3_nt: TGCGCCAGCAGTTGGGGACAAGGCTACGAGCAGTACTTC; cdr3_aa: CASSWGQGYEQYF
v_call: TRBV5-1; j_call: TRBJ1-5; d_call: .; clone_size: .; cdr3_nt: TGCGCCAGCAGTCCCGGGGGGTATAGCAATCAGCCCCAGCATTTT; cdr3_aa: CASSPGGYSNQPQHF
v_call: TRBV15; j_call: TRBJ1-3; d_call: .; clone_size: .; cdr3_nt: TGTGCCACCAGCCCGTTGGGAGACACCATATATTTT; cdr3_aa: CATSPLGDTIYF
v_call: TRBV28; j_call: TRBJ1-2; d_call: .; clone_size: .; cdr3_nt: TGTGCCAGCACGGCCGGGGGGAACTATGGCTACACCTTC; cdr3_aa: CASTAGGNYGYTF
v_call: TRBV19; j_call: TRBJ2-2; d_call: .; clone_size: .; cdr3_nt: TGTGCCAGTAGCGGACGCCAACGGGGCACCGGGGAGCTGTTTTTT; cdr3_aa: CASSGRQRGTGELFF
v_call: TRBV19; j_call: TRBJ1-5; d_call: .; clone_size: few; cdr3_nt: TGTGCCAGTAGGGTGAAGGACAATCAGCCCCAGCATTTT; cdr3_aa: CASRVKDNQPQHF
v_call: TRBV7-9; j_call: TRBJ2-3; d_call: .; clone_size: .; cdr3_nt: TGTGCCAGCAGCTTAGAAGGGGGAACCACAGATACGCAGTATTTT; cdr3_aa: CASSLEGGTTDTQYF
v_call: TRBV6-4; j_call: TRBJ1-6; d_call: .; clone_size: .; cdr3_nt: TGTGCCAGCAGTGACTCGAGGGTAGGGCCCCTCCACTTT; cdr3_aa: CASSDSRVGPLHF
v_call: TRBV15; j_call: TRBJ1-5; d_call: .; clone_size: .; cdr3_nt: TGTGCCACCAGCAGCGCCCTCTTACCCAATCAGCCCCAGCATTTT; cdr3_aa: CATSSALLPNQPQHF
v_call: TRBV4-1; j_call: TRBJ2-6; d_call: .; clone_size: .; cdr3_nt: TGCGCCAGCAGCCAAGACCGACCGGGACGAGGTTTCTCTGGGGCCAACGTCCTGACTTTC; cdr3_aa: CASSQDRPGRGFSGANVLTF
v_call: TRBV6-5; j_call: TRBJ1-3; d_call: TRBD1; clone_size: .; cdr3_nt: TGTGCCACCGGGACAGGGGGTTCCGGAAACACCATATATTTT; cdr3_aa: CATGTGGSGNTIYF
v_call: TRBV19; j_call: TRBJ1-3; d_call: .; clone_size: .; cdr3_nt: TGTGCCAGTAGTATTCCCTCTACCGGGAACACCATATATTTT; cdr3_aa: CASSIPSTGNTIYF
v_call: TRBV19; j_call: TRBJ2-3; d_call: TRBD2; clone_size: .; cdr3_nt: TGTGCCAGTAGCCTTAGCGGGAACGCAGATACGCAGTATTTT; cdr3_aa: CASSLSGNADTQYF
v_call: TRBV5-4; j_call: TRBJ2-2; d_call: .; clone_size: .; cdr3_nt: TGTGCCAGCAGCCCTCTCGTAACTGGGGAGCTGTTTTTT; cdr3_aa: CASSPLVTGELFF
v_call: TRBV28; j_call: TRBJ2-7; d_call: TRBD1; clone_size: few; cdr3_nt: TGTGCCAGCAACAGGGGGACCTACGAGCAGTACTTC; cdr3_aa: CASNRGTYEQYF
v_call: TRBV9; j_call: TRBJ1-1; d_call: TRBD1; clone_size: .; cdr3_nt: TGTGCCAGCAGCGCCGGACAGGGGGCGATGACTGAAGCTTTCTTT; cdr3_aa: CASSAGQGAMTEAFF
v_call: TRBV29-1; j_call: TRBJ2-2; d_call: TRBD1; clone_size: few; cdr3_nt: TGCAGTGTTACAGGGGGCAAGAACACCGGGGAGCTGTTTTTT; cdr3_aa: CSVTGGKNTGELFF
v_call: TRBV2; j_call: TRBJ1-4; d_call: .; clone_size: .; cdr3_nt: TGTGCCAGCAGTGAAGCTTATCATCCCAACGACAGACAGGACTCCGAAAAACTGTTTTTT; cdr3_aa: CASSEAYHPNDRQDSEKLFF
v_call: TRBV9; j_call: TRBJ2-7; d_call: .; clone_size: once; cdr3_nt: TGTGCCAGCAGCTCCCGGGACGGCGGGTCCTACGAGCAGTACTTC; cdr3_aa: CASSSRDGGSYEQYF
v_call: TRBV11-2; j_call: TRBJ2-2; d_call: TRBD1; clone_size: .; cdr3_nt: TGTGCCAGCAGACTCAGGGGGAGCACCGGGGAGCTGTTTTTT; cdr3_aa: CASRLRGSTGELFF
v_call: TRBV28; j_call: TRBJ2-3; d_call: TRBD2; clone_size: once; cdr3_nt: TGTGCCAGCAGTTTAGCGGGAGCTGGGGCAGATACGCAGTATTTT; cdr3_aa: CASSLAGAGADTQYF
v_call: TRBV6-1; j_call: TRBJ2-6; d_call: .; clone_size: .; cdr3_nt: TGTGCCAGCAGTGCAGGAGGTACTGGGGCCAACGTCCTGACTTTC; cdr3_aa: CASSAGGTGANVLTF
v_call: TRBV28; j_call: TRBJ1-3; d_call: .; clone_size: few; cdr3_nt: TGTGCCAGCAGTGCTCCGGGTTACTCTGGAAACACCATATATTTT; cdr3_aa: CASSAPGYSGNTIYF
v_call: TRBV5-5; j_call: TRBJ2-7; d_call: .; clone_size: .; cdr3_nt: TGTGCCAGCAGCTTGGTGGGGACGGCGTCCTACGAGCAGTACTTC; cdr3_aa: CASSLVGTASYEQYF
v_call: TRBV27; j_call: TRBJ1-2; d_call: .; clone_size: .; cdr3_nt: TGTGCCAGCAGTACGGGGGTGACGGGCTACACCTTC; cdr3_aa: CASSTGVTGYTF
v_call: TRBV6-6; j_call: TRBJ2-2; d_call: TRBD1; clone_size: .; cdr3_nt: TGTGCCAGCCGCGACAGGGAGAACACCGGGGAGCTGTTTTTT; cdr3_aa: CASRDRENTGELFF
v_call: TRBV14; j_call: TRBJ2-3; d_call: TRBD1; clone_size: .; cdr3_nt: TGTGCCACCTCAAGGGACAGGGTCACAGATACGCAGTATTTT; cdr3_aa: CATSRDRVTDTQYF
v_call: TRBV5-5; j_call: TRBJ1-5; d_call: .; clone_size: .; cdr3_nt: TGTGCCAGCAGCCTCGGGGAGCCCGCTGGGAGCAATCAGCCCCAGCATTTT; cdr3_aa: CASSLGEPAGSNQPQHF
v_call: TRBV18; j_call: TRBJ2-7; d_call: .; clone_size: .; cdr3_nt: TGTGCCAGCTCACCGAGACGTACGGGTTTTGACGAGCAGTACTTC; cdr3_aa: CASSPRRTGFDEQYF
v_call: TRBV14; j_call: TRBJ2-6; d_call: TRBD1; clone_size: few; cdr3_nt: TGTGCCAGCAGCGCCCGGACAGGGATCGGTTCTGGGGCCAACGTCCTGACTTTC; cdr3_aa: CASSARTGIGSGANVLTF
v_call: TRBV9; j_call: TRBJ2-1; d_call: TRBD2; clone_size: once; cdr3_nt: TGTGCCAGCAGCGTAGCGGGAGGGCCGAAGGAGCAGTTCTTC; cdr3_aa: CASSVAGGPKEQFF
v_call: TRBV6-1; j_call: TRBJ2-2; d_call: TRBD1; clone_size: .; cdr3_nt: TGTGCCAGCAGTTTAGTAACAGGGGGCGGCGGGGAGCTGTTTTTT; cdr3_aa: CASSLVTGGGGELFF
v_call: TRBV11-2; j_call: TRBJ1-4; d_call: TRBD1; clone_size: once; cdr3_nt: TGTGCCAGCAGCTTGGCCGGGACAGGGTGGAAACTGTTTTTT; cdr3_aa: CASSLAGTGWKLFF